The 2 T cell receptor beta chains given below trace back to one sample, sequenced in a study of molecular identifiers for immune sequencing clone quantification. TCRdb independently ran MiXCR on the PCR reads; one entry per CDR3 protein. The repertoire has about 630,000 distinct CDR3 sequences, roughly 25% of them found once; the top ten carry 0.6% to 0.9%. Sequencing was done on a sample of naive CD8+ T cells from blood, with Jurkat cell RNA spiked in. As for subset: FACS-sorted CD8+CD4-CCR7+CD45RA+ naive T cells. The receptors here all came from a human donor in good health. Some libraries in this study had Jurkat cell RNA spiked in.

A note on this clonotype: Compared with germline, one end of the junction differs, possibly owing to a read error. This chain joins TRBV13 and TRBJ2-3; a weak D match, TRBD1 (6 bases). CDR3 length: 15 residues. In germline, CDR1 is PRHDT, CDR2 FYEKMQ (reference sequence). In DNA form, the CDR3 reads TGTGCCAGCAGCCCTGGGACAATTAGCACAGATACGCGGTATTTT. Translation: CASSPGTISTDTRYF.

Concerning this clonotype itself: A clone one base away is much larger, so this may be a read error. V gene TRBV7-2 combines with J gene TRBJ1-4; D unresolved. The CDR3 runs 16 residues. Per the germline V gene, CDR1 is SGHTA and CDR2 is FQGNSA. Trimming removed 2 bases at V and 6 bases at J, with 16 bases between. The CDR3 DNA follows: TGTGCCAGCAGCTTACCCATCGGGAGTGAGGATGAAAAACTGTTTTTT. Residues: CASSLPIGSEDEKLFF. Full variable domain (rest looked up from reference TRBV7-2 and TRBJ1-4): GAGVSQSPSNKVTEKGKDVELRCDPISGHTALYWYRQSLGQGLEFLIYFQGNSAPDKSGLPSDRFSAERTGGSVSTLTIQRTQQEDSAVYLCASSLPIGSEDEKLFFGSGTQLSVL.